These T cell receptor beta chains were read from a single sample in a study of T cells in Graves' hyperthyroidism and ophthalmopathy. TCRdb passed the multiplex PCR reads through MiXCR, listing each CDR3 protein once. Of about 520,000 distinct CDR3 sequences listed, approximately 25% were seen once; the top ten hold roughly 12%. The material sequenced was blood. All receptors come from a woman younger than 45 with Graves' ophthalmopathy. Each CDR3 is given with its conserved first and last residue. The order of the fields is J gene, V gene, clone size, D gene, CDR3 DNA, CDR3 protein. A D gene is named only where the DNA matches it firmly. A row's size may be missing; if present it is once, few, many or a size class.

>TRBJ1-2|TRBV28|NA|NA
TGTGCCAGCAGTTTCGGTGGGGGGGGTCCCGAAAGGAGCTACACCTTC
CASSFGGGGPERSYTF
>TRBJ1-2|TRBV28|once|TRBD1
TGTGCCAGCACCTTGAGGGGACAGGGCCGTGGCTACACCTTC
CASTLRGQGRGYTF
>TRBJ2-7|TRBV6-2/TRBV6-3|NA|NA
TGTGCCAGCAGTTACGGCCAGGTCACTACCTACGAGCAGTACTTC
CASSYGQVTTYEQYF
>TRBJ2-2|TRBV29-1|many|NA
TGCAGCGTCGACGACGCTAACACCGGGGAGCTGTTTTTT
CSVDDANTGELFF
>TRBJ2-7|TRBV4-3|many|TRBD1
TGCGCCAGCAGCCAAGATCGAAGGGGGCTAAGCGAGCAGTACTTC
CASSQDRRGLSEQYF
>TRBJ2-7|TRBV7-2|many|NA
TGTGCCAGCAGCCGGGGGAGCACACAATCCTACGAGCAGTACTTC
CASSRGSTQSYEQYF
>TRBJ1-5|TRBV6-2/TRBV6-3|many|NA
TGTGCCAGCAGTCTCGACGACCTCCGGGACACCCATCAGCCCCAGCATTTT
CASSLDDLRDTHQPQHF
>TRBJ2-7|TRBV28|NA|NA
TGTGCCAGCAGGCTACCGGGACAACCATACGAGCAGTACTTC
CASRLPGQPYEQYF
>TRBJ2-7|TRBV2|few|TRBD1
TGTGCCAGCCGGGGACAGGTAAACGAGCAGTACTTC
CASRGQVNEQYF
>TRBJ2-5|TRBV12-3/TRBV12-4|few|TRBD1
TGTGCCAGCAGTTTTGACAGGGGGAAGGAGACCCAGTACTTC
CASSFDRGKETQYF
>TRBJ1-2|TRBV12-3/TRBV12-4|many|NA
TGTGCCAGCAACTCCGGAGGAGGGGGCTATGGCTACACCTTC
CASNSGGGGYGYTF
>TRBJ1-1|TRBV29-1|NA|NA
TGCAGCGTTGGGCCAAAAGGACAGTTTGAAGAAGCTTTCTTT
CSVGPKGQFEEAFF
>TRBJ2-7|TRBV4-1|many|TRBD2
TGCGCCAGCAGCCCGGGACTAGGGGACGAGCAGTACTTC
CASSPGLGDEQYF
>TRBJ2-7|TRBV28|few|NA
TGTGCCAGCAGTTTTCTTTACCGAGGCATCCACGAGCAGTACTTC
CASSFLYRGIHEQYF
>TRBJ1-1|TRBV4-2|NA|NA
TGTGCCAGCAGCCAGCTCTCAGGGAGAACGAACACTGAAGCTTTCTTT
CASSQLSGRTNTEAFF
>TRBJ2-3|TRBV28|NA|TRBD1
TGTGCCAGCAGTCGGACAGGGTCGAAGGGTACGCAGTATTTT
CASSRTGSKGTQYF
>TRBJ2-7|TRBV3-1|NA|NA
TGTGCCAGCAGCCATTCGGACAGGGACTACGAGCAGTGCTTC
CASSHSDRDYEQCF
>TRBJ1-3|TRBV11-3|many|NA
TGTGCCAGCAGCTTATCCTCCATCCCCCCGGGAAACACCATATATTTT
CASSLSSIPPGNTIYF
>TRBJ1-5|TRBV5-1|many|NA
TGCGCCAGCAGCTTGATTTGGAGGGGCGGGCAGCCCCAGCATTTT
CASSLIWRGGQPQHF